This T cell receptor beta chain was profiled in a study of beta chain features in type 1 diabetes. Points from the study as a whole: Within each of all four CD4+ subsets, Type 1 diabetes patients had TCRB CDR3s that were moderately but significantly shorter.

A note on this clone: Its antigen is undetermined.

Every isolated RNA sample was fully reverse transcribed, so sequencing captured expressed TCRB transcripts. Profiling relied on immunoSEQ multiplex PCR, and the TCRdb table lists in-frame clones only, not all of them. The sample has about 99,000 clones; 25% to 30% are singletons. V lost 2 bases and J lost 6, with 14 bases in between. Per the germline V gene, CDR1 is SGHTS and CDR2 is YDEGEE. This CDR3 is built from 14 residues. Sequenced sample: central memory CD4+ T cells from blood. This chain joins TRBV5-8 and TRBJ2-5, with a possible D match to TRBD2 (6 bases). The clonotype was recovered from a woman in her late teens or twenties with type 1 diabetes. As DNA, the CDR3 is TGTGCCAGCAGCTTAGGCGGCGGGGAACAGACCCAGTACTTC. Encoded protein: CASSLGGGEQTQYF.